This T cell receptor beta chain stems from a study of shared clonotypes between healthy human individuals. Study-level background: In total, the donors were a couple of women and a few men aged 18 to 49. Overall study results and limits: Apart from blood, nothing was sampled; tissue repertoires likely differ.

On this clone: The antigen remains undetermined. Germline and junction disagree at one end, which may indicate a read error.

Produced via immunoSEQ multiplex PCR; TCRdb's table is partial and in-frame only. The data hold fewer than 600,000 clones, with 79% observed a single time. This CDR3 spans 12 amino acids. Germline lookup yields CDR1 MDHEN and CDR2 SYDVKM. V is TRBV28 and J is TRBJ2-5; no definite D call. This TCR was sampled from a woman in her forties in good health. Some clones in this sample may be carry-over from other donors' samples. Specimen: PBMCs. Written as DNA, the CDR3 is TGTGCCAGCAGTTCGACTTATGACGCGGCAAACTTC. Amino acids: CASSSTYDAANF.